This TCR beta chain derives from a study of blood T cells in healthy people across ages. Study outcomes and limitations: The CMV status of each donor remained undetermined, and this could have confounded shifts in expanded clonotypes.

This clonotype has a handful of counts. Its antigen is undetermined. A sample-barcoded 5' primer and a J-beta primer mix were used in a second PCR of roughly 7 to 12 cycles. Tags on each cDNA molecule came from a template-switch adaptor with 12 random nucleotides. All samples yielded 3 million or more CDR3-containing paired-end reads. TCRdb re-called the 5' RACE reads with MiXCR, one entry per CDR3 protein. The table has around 1.5 million distinct CDR3 sequences, about 35% seen once; the top ten hold around 11%. The receptor comes from a woman in her thirties in good health. The sequenced sample consisted of blood.

CDR3 in amino acids: CAISYGTGLDNEQFF. CDR3 DNA sequence: TGTGCCATCAGTTACGGGACAGGGCTGGACAATGAGCAGTTCTTC. This chain uses TRBV10-3 with TRBJ2-1; 9 nucleotides align to TRBD1. Losses at the gene ends were 5 bases for V and 5 bases for J; bases not matched to a gene: 7. CDR1 and CDR2 (germline): ENHRY, SYGVKD. This CDR3 comprises 15 residues.